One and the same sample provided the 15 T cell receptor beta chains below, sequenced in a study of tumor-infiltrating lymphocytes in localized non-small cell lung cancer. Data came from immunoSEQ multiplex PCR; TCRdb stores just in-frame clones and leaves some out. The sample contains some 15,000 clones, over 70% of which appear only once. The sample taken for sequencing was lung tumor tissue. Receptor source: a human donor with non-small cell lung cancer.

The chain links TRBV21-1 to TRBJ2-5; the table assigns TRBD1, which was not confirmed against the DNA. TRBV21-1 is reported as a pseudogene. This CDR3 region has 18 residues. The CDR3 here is CASSKGGRGTPYQETQYF. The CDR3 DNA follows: TGTGCCAGCAGCAAAGGGGGAAGGGGGACACCGTACCAAGAGACCCAGTACTTC.

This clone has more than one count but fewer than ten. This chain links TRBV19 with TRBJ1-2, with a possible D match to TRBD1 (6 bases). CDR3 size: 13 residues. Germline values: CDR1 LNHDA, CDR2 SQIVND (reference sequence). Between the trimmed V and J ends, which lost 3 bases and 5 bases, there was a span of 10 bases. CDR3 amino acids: CASSIGQTYGYTF. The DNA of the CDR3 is TGTGCCAGTAGTATCGGACAGACTTATGGCTACACCTTC.

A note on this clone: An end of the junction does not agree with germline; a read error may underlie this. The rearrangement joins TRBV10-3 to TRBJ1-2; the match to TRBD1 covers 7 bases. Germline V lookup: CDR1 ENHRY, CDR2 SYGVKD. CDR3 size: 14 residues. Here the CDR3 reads CASSDREANYGYTF. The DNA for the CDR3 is TGTGCCAGCAGTGACAGGGAAGCTAACTATGGCTACACCTTC.

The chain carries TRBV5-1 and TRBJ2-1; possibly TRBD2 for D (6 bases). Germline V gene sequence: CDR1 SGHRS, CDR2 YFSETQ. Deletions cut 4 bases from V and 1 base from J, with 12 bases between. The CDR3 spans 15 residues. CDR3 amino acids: CASSLAKQSYNEQFF. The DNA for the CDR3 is TGCGCCAGCAGCCTAGCGAAGCAGTCCTACAATGAGCAGTTCTTC.

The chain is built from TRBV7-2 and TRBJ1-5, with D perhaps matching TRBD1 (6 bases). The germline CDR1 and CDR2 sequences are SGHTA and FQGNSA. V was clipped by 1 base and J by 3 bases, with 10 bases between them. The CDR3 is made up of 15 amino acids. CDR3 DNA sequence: TGTGCCAGCAGCTTAGTGGACAGTCTCAATCAGCCCCAGCATTTT. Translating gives CASSLVDSLNQPQHF.

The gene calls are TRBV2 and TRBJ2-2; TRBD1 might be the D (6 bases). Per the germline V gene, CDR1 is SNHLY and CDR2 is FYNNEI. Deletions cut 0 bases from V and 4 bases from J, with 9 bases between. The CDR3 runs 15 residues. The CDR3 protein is CASSEARTATGELFF. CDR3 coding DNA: TGTGCCAGCAGTGAAGCTCGGACAGCCACCGGGGAGCTGTTTTTT.

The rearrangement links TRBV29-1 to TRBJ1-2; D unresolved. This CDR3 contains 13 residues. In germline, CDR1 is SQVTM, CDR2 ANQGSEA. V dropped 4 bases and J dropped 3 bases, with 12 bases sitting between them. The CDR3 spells CSVGGVGDYGYTF. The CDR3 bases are TGCAGCGTTGGGGGTGTAGGTGACTATGGCTACACCTTC.

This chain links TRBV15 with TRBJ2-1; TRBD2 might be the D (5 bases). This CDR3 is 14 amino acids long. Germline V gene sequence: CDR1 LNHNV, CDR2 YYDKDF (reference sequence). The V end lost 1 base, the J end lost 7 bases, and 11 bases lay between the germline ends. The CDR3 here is CATSRVRSGNEQFF. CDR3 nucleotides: TGTGCCACCAGCAGAGTTCGTTCGGGGAATGAGCAGTTCTTC.

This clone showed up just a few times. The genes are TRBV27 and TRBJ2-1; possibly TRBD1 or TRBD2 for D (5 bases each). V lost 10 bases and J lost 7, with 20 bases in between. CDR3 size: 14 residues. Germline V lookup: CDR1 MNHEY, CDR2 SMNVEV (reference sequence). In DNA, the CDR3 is TGTGCCACGCGCCAGGGTTTTCCGGGGAATGAGCAGTTCTTC. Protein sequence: CATRQGFPGNEQFF.

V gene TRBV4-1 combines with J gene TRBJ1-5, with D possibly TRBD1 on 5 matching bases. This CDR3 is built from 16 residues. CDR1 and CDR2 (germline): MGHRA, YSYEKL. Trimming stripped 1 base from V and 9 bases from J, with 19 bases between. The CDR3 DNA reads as TGCGCCAGCAGCCAAGCACAGGACCGGGACGTGTGGCCCCAGCATTTT. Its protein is CASSQAQDRDVWPQHF.

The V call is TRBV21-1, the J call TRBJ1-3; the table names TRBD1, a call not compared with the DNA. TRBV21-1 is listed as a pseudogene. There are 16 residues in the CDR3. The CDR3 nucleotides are TGTGCCAGCAGCAAAGATGAGGGGGAGTTTGGAAACACCATATATTTT. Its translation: CASSKDEGEFGNTIYF.

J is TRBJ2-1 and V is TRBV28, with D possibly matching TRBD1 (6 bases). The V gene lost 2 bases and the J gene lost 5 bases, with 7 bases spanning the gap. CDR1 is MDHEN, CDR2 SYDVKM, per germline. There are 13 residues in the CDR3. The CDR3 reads CASSLTGNNEQFF. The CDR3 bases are TGTGCCAGCAGTTTAACAGGGAACAATGAGCAGTTCTTC.

For the CDR3, the DNA is TGCGCCAGCAGCCAAGCCGGTGGGGCTAACTATGGCTACACCTTC. Protein sequence: CASSQAGGANYGYTF. This chain connects TRBV4-1 to TRBJ1-2; D gene unclear. This CDR3 region has 15 residues. V was trimmed by 1 base and J by 0 bases, leaving 9 bases between them. The germline V gene has CDR1 MGHRA and CDR2 YSYEKL.

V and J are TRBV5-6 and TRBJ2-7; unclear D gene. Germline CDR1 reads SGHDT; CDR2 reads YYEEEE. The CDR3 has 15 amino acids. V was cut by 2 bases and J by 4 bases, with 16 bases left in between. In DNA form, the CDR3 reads TGTGCCAGCAGCTTTACTGGGCGGCCTTTTTACGAGCAGTACTTC. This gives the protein CASSFTGRPFYEQYF.

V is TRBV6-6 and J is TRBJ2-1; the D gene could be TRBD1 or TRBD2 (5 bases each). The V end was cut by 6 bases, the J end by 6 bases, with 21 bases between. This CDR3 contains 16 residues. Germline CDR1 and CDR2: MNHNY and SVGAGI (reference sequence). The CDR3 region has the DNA TGTGCCAGCAGCCCGAGGGTGGCAGGGAGAGTCAATGAGCAGTTCTTC. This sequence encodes CASSPRVAGRVNEQFF.